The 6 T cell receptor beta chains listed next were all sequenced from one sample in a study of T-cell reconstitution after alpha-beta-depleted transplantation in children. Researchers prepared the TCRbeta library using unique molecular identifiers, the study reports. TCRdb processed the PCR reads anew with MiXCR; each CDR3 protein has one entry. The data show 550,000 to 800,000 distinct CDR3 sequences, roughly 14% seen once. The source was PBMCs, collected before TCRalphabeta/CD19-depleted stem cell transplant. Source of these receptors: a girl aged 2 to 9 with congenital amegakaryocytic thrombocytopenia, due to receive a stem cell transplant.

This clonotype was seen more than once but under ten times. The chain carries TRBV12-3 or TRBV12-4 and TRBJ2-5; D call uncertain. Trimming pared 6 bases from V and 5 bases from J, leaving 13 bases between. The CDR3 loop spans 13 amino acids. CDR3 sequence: CASSTNSIETQYF. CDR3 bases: TGTGCCAGCAGCACCAACTCCATTGAGACCCAGTACTTC.

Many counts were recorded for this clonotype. CDR3 protein: CSANIGVAGYSYEQYF. The CDR3 region has the DNA TGCAGTGCCAATATTGGAGTAGCGGGCTACTCCTACGAGCAGTACTTC. The rearrangement links TRBV20-1 to TRBJ2-7, with TRBD2 matching over 7 bases. Germline V gives CDR1 DFQATT, CDR2 SNEGSKA (reference sequence). The CDR3 length is 16 residues. J was trimmed by 0 bases and V by 6 bases; bases with no gene match: 14.

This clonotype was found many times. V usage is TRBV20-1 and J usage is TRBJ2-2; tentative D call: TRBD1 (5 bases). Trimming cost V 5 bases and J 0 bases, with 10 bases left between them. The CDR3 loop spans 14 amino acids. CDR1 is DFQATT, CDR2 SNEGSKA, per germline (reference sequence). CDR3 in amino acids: CSAGAPSNTGELFF. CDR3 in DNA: TGCAGTGCTGGGGCCCCCTCGAACACCGGGGAGCTGTTTTTT.

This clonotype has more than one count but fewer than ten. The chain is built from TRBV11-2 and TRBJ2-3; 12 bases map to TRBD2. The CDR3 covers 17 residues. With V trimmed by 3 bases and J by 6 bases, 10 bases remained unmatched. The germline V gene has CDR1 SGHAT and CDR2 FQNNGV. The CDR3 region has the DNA TGTGCCAGCAGCTTGCTTACCGGGACTAGCGGGCGCGATACGCAGTATTTT. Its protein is CASSLLTGTSGRDTQYF.

The CDR3 is CASSLVGQGNTIYF. The CDR3 DNA reads TGTGCCAGCAGCTTGGTGGGACAAGGAAACACCATATATTTT. The chain uses TRBV5-5 and TRBJ1-3; D perhaps matches TRBD1 (6 bases). V shed 0 bases and J shed 4 bases, with 8 bases lying between them. The V gene's germline CDR1 is SGHKS and CDR2 YYEKEE (reference sequence). This CDR3 contains 14 residues.

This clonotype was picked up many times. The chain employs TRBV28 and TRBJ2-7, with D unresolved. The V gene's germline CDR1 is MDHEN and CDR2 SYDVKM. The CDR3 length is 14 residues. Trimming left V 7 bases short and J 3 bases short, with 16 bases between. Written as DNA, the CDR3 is TGTGCCAGCAAGGGTTACTCTTACGGCTACGAGCAGTACTTC. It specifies CASKGYSYGYEQYF.